This entry lists 8 T cell receptor beta chains sequenced from one sample in a study of blood T cells in healthy people across ages. Primers used in a second PCR of about 7 to 12 cycles were a sample-barcoded 5' primer and a J-beta primer mix. TCRdb re-called the 5' RACE reads through MiXCR, storing one row per CDR3 protein. This table has about 670,000 distinct CDR3 sequences, 35% to 50% appearing once. The sample consisted of blood. These receptors were obtained from a man at least 80 years old in good health.

This clonotype was counted only a few times. CDR3 sequence: CSAPGGGDEQFF. For the CDR3, the DNA is TGCAGTGCCCCTGGCGGGGGGGATGAGCAGTTCTTC. The chain links TRBV20-1 to TRBJ2-1; 9 bases agree with TRBD2. J lost 8 bases, V lost 6 bases, and 5 bases had no gene match. This CDR3 region has 12 residues. From germline, CDR1 is DFQATT and CDR2 SNEGSKA (reference sequence).

The chain employs TRBV20-1 and TRBJ1-1; TRBD1 is a possible D gene (6 bases). The CDR3 is made up of 14 amino acids. Between the trimmed V and J ends, which lost 5 bases and 8 bases, there was a span of 21 bases. Germline V gene data show CDR1 as DFQATT and CDR2 as SNEGSKA (reference sequence). In nucleotides, the CDR3 is TGCAGTGCTTCTCTTCGAGGAGGCAGGGGAGAAGCTTTCTTT. It encodes CSASLRGGRGEAFF.

This sequence joins TRBV19 and TRBJ2-3, with D possibly TRBD1 on 6 matching bases. This CDR3 contains 13 residues. V was clipped by 4 bases and J by 4 bases, with 9 bases between them. Germline V gene sequence: CDR1 LNHDA, CDR2 SQIVND (reference sequence). CDR3 DNA sequence: TGTGCCAGTAGTAAACAGGGTTCAGATACGCAGTATTTT. It specifies CASSKQGSDTQYF. The full variable domain, rest sourced from reference TRBV19 and TRBJ2-3, is DGGITQSPKYLFRKEGQNVTLSCEQNLNHDAMYWYRQDPGQGLRLIYYSQIVNDFQKGDIAEGYSVSREKKESFPLTVTSAQKNPTAFYLCASSKQGSDTQYFGPGTRLTVL.

This clonotype has ten or more counts. The DNA of the CDR3 is TGCGCCAGCAGCGCCGGATTAGTCGCTGAAGCTTTCTTT. Protein product: CASSAGLVAEAFF. The chain has TRBV4-3 and TRBJ1-1, with D hard to call. Germline V CDR1 and CDR2: LGHNA, YSLEER. The V end lost 5 bases, the J end lost 6 bases, and 13 bases lay between the germline ends. The CDR3 spans 13 residues.

In this sample, this clonotype turned up a few times. The V and J genes are TRBV21-1 and TRBJ2-7. TRBV21-1 is a pseudogene locus. The CDR3 runs 12 residues. CDR3 bases: TGTGCCAGCAGCAAATACTTCTACGAGCAGTACTTC. Translation: CASSKYFYEQYF.

This clonotype was counted a few times. The V call is TRBV2, the J call TRBJ2-1; D possibly corresponds to TRBD1 (5 bases). Germline V gives CDR1 SNHLY, CDR2 FYNNEI. The CDR3 covers 15 residues. The ends were cut back, 5 bases at V and 0 bases at J, with 11 bases in the middle. The CDR3 loop is CASSPQASSYNEQFF. Written as DNA, the CDR3 is TGTGCCAGCAGTCCACAGGCGAGCTCCTACAATGAGCAGTTCTTC. Combining the CDR3 with reference TRBV2 and TRBJ2-1 gives the whole variable domain EPEVTQTPSHQVTQMGQEVILRCVPISNHLYFYWYRQILGQKVEFLVSFYNNEISEKSEIFDDQFSVERPDGSNFTLKIRSTKLEDSAMYFCASSPQASSYNEQFFGPGTRLTVL.

This chain links TRBV7-2 with TRBJ2-2; no firm D call. V shed 5 bases and J shed 6 bases, with 7 bases lying between them. This CDR3 region has 12 residues. Germline lookup yields CDR1 SGHTA and CDR2 FQGNSA. The CDR3 DNA is TGTGCCAGCAGCACGTCCTCCGGGGAGCTGTTTTTT. Amino acid sequence: CASSTSSGELFF.

V gene TRBV5-1 combines with J gene TRBJ2-7; tentatively, D is TRBD2 (6 bases). This CDR3 comprises 16 residues. The V gene lost 7 bases and the J gene lost 7 bases, with 27 bases spanning the gap. CDR1 SGHRS and CDR2 YFSETQ come from the germline V gene. CDR3 region: CASSPGLSASYNEQYF. In nucleotides, the CDR3 is TGCGCCAGCTCCCCGGGACTTTCTGCATCTTACAATGAGCAGTACTTC.